The 19 T cell receptor beta chains below all came from one sample that was sequenced in a study of CD8 T cells in ankylosing spondylitis. Points from the study as a whole: Ankylosing spondylitis blood appeared to be characterized by a TCR beta motif of about 8 highly homologous variants.

Antigens for these TCRs are unknown. Each CDR3 protein gets one entry after TCRdb re-called the 5' RACE reads with MiXCR. Of approximately 150,000 distinct CDR3 sequences listed, 17% are singletons. Sequencing was carried out using blood, either unsorted or a sorted T cell fraction (not recorded which). These receptors were obtained from a male donor with ankylosing spondylitis.

The chain uses TRBV7-9 and TRBJ2-2, with no clear D. The CDR3 contains 14 residues. Germline V lookup: CDR1 SEHNR, CDR2 FQNEAQ (reference sequence). V was pared by 5 bases and J by 3 bases, with 10 bases between. The CDR3 sequence: CASSRVRDTGELFF. The CDR3 nucleotides read TGTGCCAGCAGCCGAGTACGGGACACCGGGGAGCTGTTTTTT.

This clonotype has only a few counts. This chain connects TRBV27 to TRBJ2-3, with 7 bases lining up with TRBD1. Germline V lookup: CDR1 MNHEY, CDR2 SMNVEV (reference sequence). The CDR3 totals 12 residues. J was trimmed by 4 bases and V by 7 bases; bases with no gene match: 2. The CDR3 nucleotides are TGTGCCAGCATCGGACAGGCAGATACGCAGTATTTT. This codes for CASIGQADTQYF.

J is TRBJ1-1 and V is TRBV12-3 or TRBV12-4, with a weak D call TRBD1 (5 bases). The V and J ends lost 3 bases and 7 bases respectively, with 12 bases between them. The CDR3 is 13 residues long. CDR3 DNA sequence: TGTGCCAGCAGTTTTACGGGGACCGATGAAGCTTTCTTT. Its protein is CASSFTGTDEAFF.

This clonotype was detected a few times. Here the CDR3 reads CASSLEGGNYNEQFF. CDR3 nucleotide sequence: TGTGCCAGCAGTTTAGAAGGGGGGAACTACAATGAGCAGTTCTTC. This sequence joins TRBV27 and TRBJ2-1; D is tentatively TRBD1 or TRBD2 (6 bases each). Germline CDR1 reads MNHEY; CDR2 reads SMNVEV (reference sequence). V lost 2 bases and J lost 3, with 11 bases in between. This CDR3 region has 15 residues.

This clonotype has only a few counts. This chain joins TRBV12-3 or TRBV12-4 and TRBJ2-7; a possible D gene is TRBD1 (6 bases). The CDR3 has 14 amino acids. Trimming pared 5 bases from V and 2 bases from J, leaving 13 bases between. CDR3 sequence reads: CASSLWGHPYEQYF. The DNA for the CDR3 is TGTGCCAGCAGTCTGTGGGGACATCCCTACGAGCAGTACTTC.

There are a few counts of this clonotype. CDR3 nucleotide sequence: TGTGCCAGCAGCTGGGGGGACGGCTACGAGCAGTACTTC. This translates into CASSWGDGYEQYF. V and J are TRBV7-2 and TRBJ2-7, with D possibly being TRBD2 (6 bases). The CDR3 loop spans 13 amino acids. The germline V gene has CDR1 SGHTA and CDR2 FQGNSA. Trimming removed 4 bases from V and 3 bases from J, with 10 bases in between.

This clonotype was seen more than once but under ten times. V and J are TRBV5-5 and TRBJ2-1; TRBD1 agrees at 9 bases. The ends lost 2 bases at V and 0 bases at J; junction bases unmatched: 6. This CDR3 spans 17 amino acids. The germline gives CDR1 SGHKS, CDR2 YYEKEE (reference sequence). CDR3 bases: TGTGCCAGCAGCTTTCCAGGGACAGGGAGCTCCTACAATGAGCAGTTCTTC. Protein product: CASSFPGTGSSYNEQFF.

This clonotype was detected only a few times. The chain combines TRBV4-3 with TRBJ2-1; 12 nucleotides align to TRBD1. In germline, CDR1 is LGHNA, CDR2 YSLEER. The CDR3 has 17 amino acids. Unmatched junction bases numbered 11, after V lost 4 bases and J lost 7 bases. The CDR3 DNA is TGCGCCAGCAGCCGGGGGTACGGGACAGGGGGCCTGAATGAGCAGTTCTTC. It yields the protein CASSRGYGTGGLNEQFF.

This clonotype was picked up a small number of times. This sequence joins TRBV9 and TRBJ1-2; D is unclear. The CDR3 has 15 residues. Germline values: CDR1 SGDLS, CDR2 YYNGEE. The V gene lost 4 bases and the J gene lost 0 bases, with 13 bases spanning the gap. The CDR3 nucleotides read TGTGCCAGCAGCCCAAGGACCGTGGCTAACTATGGCTACACCTTC. This gives the protein CASSPRTVANYGYTF.

This clonotype was recorded a few times. CDR3 region: CASSTTAGTYEQYF. DNA for the CDR3: TGTGCCAGCAGTACCACGGCAGGCACCTACGAGCAGTACTTC. The chain uses TRBV27 and TRBJ2-7; D is ambiguous. The V and J ends lost 5 bases and 2 bases respectively, with 13 bases between them. CDR1 and CDR2 (germline): MNHEY, SMNVEV (reference sequence). The CDR3 contains 14 residues.

V gene TRBV28 combines with J gene TRBJ2-5; tentative D call: TRBD2 (5 bases). The CDR3 length is 12 residues. Trimming took 9 bases from V and 5 from J, leaving 13 bases between them. Germline CDR1 reads MDHEN; CDR2 reads SYDVKM. The CDR3, as DNA: TGTGCCAGTAGGCGGAGGTGGGAGACCCAGTACTTC. It yields the protein CASRRRWETQYF.

This clonotype was picked up a small number of times. The chain has TRBV12-3 or TRBV12-4 and TRBJ2-7; D may correspond to TRBD1 or TRBD2 (5 bases each). Between the trimmed V and J ends, which lost 4 bases and 5 bases, there was a span of 12 bases. CDR3 length: 13 amino acids. This CDR3 is CASSSDTEDEQYF. CDR3 DNA sequence: TGTGCCAGCAGTTCGGACACGGAGGACGAGCAGTACTTC.

The V gene is TRBV9, the J gene TRBJ2-5, with a possible D match to TRBD2 (5 bases). Germline CDR1 SGDLS, CDR2 YYNGEE. The CDR3 sequence is 15 residues long. V dropped 0 bases and J dropped 2 bases, with 11 bases sitting between them. Written as DNA, the CDR3 is TGTGCCAGCAGCGTAGGATTTCGGGGACAAGAGACCCAGTACTTC. Translation: CASSVGFRGQETQYF.

This clonotype was seen only a few times. The chain uses TRBV27 and TRBJ2-1; no clear D gene. Germline CDR1 is MNHEY and CDR2 is SMNVEV (reference sequence). Trimming took 6 bases from V and 0 from J, leaving 15 bases between them. The CDR3 consists of 16 residues. The CDR3 loop reads CASSKSAVSSYNEQFF. The CDR3 DNA is TGTGCCAGCAGCAAGAGTGCGGTAAGCTCCTACAATGAGCAGTTCTTC.

V gene TRBV12-3 or TRBV12-4 combines with J gene TRBJ2-1; D is unresolved. V lost 10 bases and J 4 bases, leaving 23 bases between the germline ends. CDR3 size: 16 residues. DNA for the CDR3: TGTGCCATTACCCATTCTAGTCTGGATAGGTACAATGAGCAGTTCTTC. Translation gives CAITHSSLDRYNEQFF.

This chain joins TRBV4-3 and TRBJ2-5, with 12 bases lining up with TRBD2. Germline values: CDR1 LGHNA, CDR2 YSLEER. The CDR3 is 14 amino acids. Germline trimming cut 4 bases from V and 5 bases from J; bases unmatched to any gene: 2. The CDR3 protein is CASSLTSGSETQYF. CDR3 in DNA: TGCGCCAGCAGCCTGACTAGCGGGAGTGAGACCCAGTACTTC.

This clonotype showed up just a few times. The chain is built from TRBV20-1 and TRBJ2-2, with 7 bases matching TRBD2. The CDR3 contains 14 residues. V dropped 0 bases and J dropped 3; count of bases not matched to a gene: 1. Germline V gene sequence: CDR1 DFQATT, CDR2 SNEGSKA (reference sequence). The CDR3 nucleotides are TGCAGTGCTAGAGACCTAGCGGACACCGGGGAGCTGTTTTTT. Its translation is CSARDLADTGELFF.

The table lists this clonotype with a few counts. Germline is not matched at one junction end, which may reflect a read error. The chain carries TRBV12-3 or TRBV12-4 and TRBJ2-1, with a possible D match to TRBD2 (5 bases). The CDR3 runs 11 residues. CDR3 bases: TGTGCCAGCAGGAAGGGCCTTAGCGCAGTTTTC. It yields the protein CASRKGLSAVF.

The CDR3 is CASSQALINTGELFF. In DNA form, the CDR3 reads TGCGCCAGCAGCCAAGCTCTAATAAACACCGGGGAGCTGTTTTTT. The J gene is TRBJ2-2, the V gene TRBV4-1, with D unclear. Germline loops: CDR1 MGHRA, CDR2 YSYEKL. The V end lost 1 base, the J end lost 2 bases, and 8 bases lay between the germline ends. This CDR3 has 15 residues.